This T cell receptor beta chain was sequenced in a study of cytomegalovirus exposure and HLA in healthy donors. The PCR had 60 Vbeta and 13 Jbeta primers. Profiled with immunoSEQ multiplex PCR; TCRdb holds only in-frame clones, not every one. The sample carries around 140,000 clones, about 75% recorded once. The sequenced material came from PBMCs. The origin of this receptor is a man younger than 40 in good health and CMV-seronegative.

CDR3 nucleotides: TGTGCCAGCTCCCCCTTCGGGCGGGACACTGAAGCTTTCTTT. Its translation: CASSPFGRDTEAFF. The chain has TRBV2 and TRBJ1-1; D is ambiguous. Germline V CDR1 and CDR2: SNHLY, FYNNEI. CDR3 length: 14 amino acids. Trimming took off 8 bases at V and 3 bases at J, with 16 bases between the two ends. Full variable domain (rest looked up from reference TRBV2 and TRBJ1-1): EPEVTQTPSHQVTQMGQEVILRCVPISNHLYFYWYRQILGQKVEFLVSFYNNEISEKSEIFDDQFSVERPDGSNFTLKIRSTKLEDSAMYFCASSPFGRDTEAFFGQGTRLTVV.